Listed here are 32 T cell receptor beta chains from one sample, sequenced in a study of post-analysis software for immune sequencing data. Whole-study findings and limits: Compared with controls, patients had more of 4 to 6 TRBV segments, including TRBV5-6, TRBV5-1 and TRBV20-1.

TCR beta libraries were prepared from cDNA with unique molecular identifiers. TCRdb ran MiXCR on the PCR reads and lists one entry per CDR3 protein. The sample lists about 820,000 distinct CDR3 sequences, roughly 58% occurring once. What these receptors recognize is not known. The sample taken for sequencing was blood. These receptors all stem from a girl aged 5 to 17 with multiple sclerosis.

This CDR3 is CSATGLAGAYEQYF. In DNA, the CDR3 is TGCAGTGCTACCGGACTAGCGGGAGCCTACGAGCAGTACTTC. This rearrangement joins TRBV20-1 to TRBJ2-7, with TRBD2 identical over 13 bases. Per the germline V gene, CDR1 is DFQATT and CDR2 is SNEGSKA (reference sequence). V was pared by 4 bases and J by 2 bases, with 2 bases of the junction left unmatched. The CDR3 loop spans 14 amino acids.

This clonotype has only a few counts. V usage is TRBV20-1 and J usage is TRBJ2-7, with 8 nucleotides matching TRBD2. This CDR3 spans 14 amino acids. Per germline, CDR1 DFQATT and CDR2 SNEGSKA (reference sequence). J gave up 3 bases and V 5 bases, and 9 bases lay outside the gene matches. CDR3 DNA: TGCAGTGCTGAAAAGCGGGAGTCCCTCTACGAGCAGTACTTC. Encoded protein: CSAEKRESLYEQYF.

The J gene is TRBJ2-7, the V gene TRBV28; D unresolved. Germline V gives CDR1 MDHEN, CDR2 SYDVKM. This CDR3 has 13 residues. Trimming shortened V by 5 bases and J by 6 bases, and 14 bases separated the two germline ends. CDR3 region: CASSPPRVPEQYF. DNA of the CDR3: TGTGCCAGCAGTCCACCCCGGGTGCCCGAGCAGTACTTC.

This clonotype has only a few counts. The chain carries TRBV5-6 and TRBJ2-7; the match to TRBD2 covers 7 bases. This CDR3 is built from 19 residues. CDR1 and CDR2 (germline): SGHDT, YYEEEE. Trimming took 4 bases from V and 2 from J; bases not matched to a gene: 21. The CDR3 spells CASSPHQRGWANPPYEQYF. The CDR3 DNA reads as TGTGCCAGCAGCCCTCACCAGCGGGGATGGGCAAACCCACCCTACGAGCAGTACTTC. Filled out from reference TRBV5-6 and TRBJ2-7, the complete variable domain reads DAGVTQSPTHLIKTRGQQVTLRCSPKSGHDTVSWYQQALGQGPQFIFQYYEEEERQRGNFPDRFSGHQFPNYSSELNVNALLLGDSALYLCASSPHQRGWANPPYEQYFGPGTRLTVT.

The table lists this clonotype with a few counts. V gene TRBV10-3 combines with J gene TRBJ2-7; 16 bases line up with TRBD2. J lost 1 base, V lost 0 bases, and 18 bases had no gene match. The germline CDR1 and CDR2 sequences are ENHRY and SYGVKD. CDR3 size: 23 residues. The DNA of the CDR3 is TGTGCCATCAGTGAGTCGCAACTGAGGGGACTAGCGGGAGGGCCGACCCAATCCTACGAGCAGTACTTC. Protein sequence: CAISESQLRGLAGGPTQSYEQYF.

This clonotype occurred many times. The chain couples TRBV29-1 to TRBJ2-7, with 10 bases matching TRBD1. The CDR3 covers 13 residues. The V gene end was trimmed by 3 bases and the J gene end by 4 bases; junction bases not matched to a gene: 3. Germline assignment: CDR1 SQVTM and CDR2 ANQGSEA. The CDR3 region has the DNA TGCAGCGTTGATGGGGGACAGGGGTACGAGCAGTACTTC. Translated, it gives CSVDGGQGYEQYF.

The chain is built from TRBV7-9 and TRBJ2-7, with D tentatively TRBD2 (7 bases). Germline V gene sequence: CDR1 SEHNR, CDR2 FQNEAQ (reference sequence). Trimming stripped 1 base from V and 3 bases from J, with 16 bases between. This CDR3 comprises 16 residues. The CDR3 DNA sequence: TGTGCCAGCAGCTTAGGGCGGGGGCCCTCGGACTACGAGCAGTACTTC. Encoded protein: CASSLGRGPSDYEQYF.

This clonotype showed up just a few times. The chain combines TRBV20-1 with TRBJ2-7; D may match TRBD1 or TRBD2 (6 bases each). This CDR3 is built from 13 residues. The germline V gene has CDR1 DFQATT and CDR2 SNEGSKA (reference sequence). The V and J ends lost 2 bases and 6 bases respectively, with 14 bases between them. The CDR3 loop reads CSARSGASVEQYF. The CDR3 bases are TGCAGTGCTAGATCAGGGGCTAGCGTCGAGCAGTACTTC.

The chain couples TRBV5-1 to TRBJ2-1; D is undetermined. Germline CDR1 SGHRS, CDR2 YFSETQ. V dropped 2 bases and J dropped 3 bases, with 6 bases sitting between them. This CDR3 is built from 13 residues. CDR3 protein: CASSLPYYNEQFF. The DNA of the CDR3 is TGCGCCAGCAGCTTACCATACTACAATGAGCAGTTCTTC.

The V and J genes are TRBV10-2 and TRBJ2-3, with 7 bases aligning to TRBD1. Trimming removed 1 base from V and 1 base from J; junction bases left unmatched: 8. This CDR3 comprises 17 residues. Germline V gene sequence: CDR1 WSHSY, CDR2 SAAADI. DNA for the CDR3: TGCGCCAGCAGTGAGTTCCCCGGACAGGTCGGCACAGATACGCAGTATTTT. Translated, it gives CASSEFPGQVGTDTQYF.

This clonotype turned up a few times. The chain combines TRBV11-3 with TRBJ2-3; D is undetermined. Trimming removed 4 bases at V and 7 bases at J, with 6 bases between. Germline lookup yields CDR1 SGHNT and CDR2 YENEEA. The CDR3 is 11 residues long. The CDR3 nucleotides are TGTGCCAGCAGCTCCTTAAATACGCAGTATTTT. Translated, it gives CASSSLNTQYF.

J is TRBJ2-7 and V is TRBV7-6; D is perhaps TRBD2 (6 bases). Gene TRBJ2-5 matches the end of the DNA better, so the J call may be wrong. The CDR3 covers 14 residues. Germline CDR1 reads SGHVS; CDR2 reads FNYEAQ. CDR3 residues: CASSPLAMGETQYF. In DNA form, the CDR3 reads TGTGCCAGCAGCCCTCTAGCGATGGGGGAGACCCAGTACTTC.

In this sample, this clonotype turned up a few times. V usage is TRBV12-3 or TRBV12-4 and J usage is TRBJ1-5; D is perhaps TRBD1 (6 bases). The ends were cut back, 2 bases at V and 4 bases at J, with 9 bases in the middle. The CDR3 has 14 residues. The CDR3 sequence is CASSLIGTNQPQHF. The DNA for the CDR3 is TGTGCCAGCAGTTTAATCGGGACAAATCAGCCCCAGCATTTT.

This clonotype was observed a handful of times. The V and J genes are TRBV29-1 and TRBJ2-1, with TRBD2 matching over 9 bases. CDR1 is SQVTM, CDR2 ANQGSEA, per germline. Trimming at V came to 3 bases and at J to 5 bases, leaving 8 bases not matched to a gene. The CDR3 is made up of 15 amino acids. The CDR3 DNA sequence: TGCAGCGTTGATATTACTAGCGGGTTTAACAATGAGCAGTTCTTC. This translates into CSVDITSGFNNEQFF.

The sample holds one count of this clonotype. The chain couples TRBV29-1 to TRBJ1-2, with D perhaps matching TRBD1 (6 bases). V was shortened by 7 bases and J by 0 bases, with 15 bases between the two germline ends. CDR3 length: 14 residues. Germline assignment: CDR1 SQVTM and CDR2 ANQGSEA. The CDR3 here is CSADEDSANYGYTF. The CDR3 DNA reads as TGCAGCGCTGACGAGGACAGTGCTAACTATGGCTACACCTTC.

J is TRBJ2-5 and V is TRBV11-1; 10 bases match TRBD2. Losses at the gene ends were 6 bases for V and 5 bases for J; bases not matched to a gene: 9. Germline CDR1 reads SGHAT; CDR2 reads FQDESV (reference sequence). This CDR3 has 15 residues. CDR3 amino acids: CASRSIAGGEETQYF. The CDR3 DNA sequence: TGTGCCAGCAGATCGATAGCGGGAGGCGAGGAGACCCAGTACTTC. Looking up the rest from reference TRBV11-1 and TRBJ2-5 gives the full variable domain: EAEVAQSPRYKITEKSQAVAFWCDPISGHATLYWYRQILGQGPELLVQFQDESVVDDSQLPKDRFSAERLKGVDSTLKIQPAELGDSAMYLCASRSIAGGEETQYFGPGTRLLVL.

The CDR3 sequence: CASTPGLADNEQFF. CDR3 sequence (DNA): TGTGCCAGCACACCGGGACTAGCTGACAATGAGCAGTTCTTC. The chain joins TRBV5-5 to TRBJ2-1, with 9 nucleotides matching TRBD2. The germline CDR1 and CDR2 sequences are SGHKS and YYEKEE (reference sequence). The CDR3 is 14 amino acids. After removal of 6 bases from V and 5 bases from J, the junction contained 6 bases not matched to a gene.

This chain uses TRBV7-2 with TRBJ2-5, with TRBD2 matching 11 bases. Germline V CDR1 and CDR2: SGHTA, FQGNSA. The CDR3 sequence is 18 residues long. V shed 1 base and J 1 base; nucleotides not matched to a gene: 8. CDR3 in amino acids: CASSLGPLAGGFQETQYF. Here the CDR3 DNA reads TGTGCCAGCAGCTTAGGACCCCTAGCGGGGGGCTTCCAAGAGACCCAGTACTTC.

The gene calls are TRBV3-1 and TRBJ2-1, with TRBD2 as a possible D gene (5 bases). Per germline, CDR1 LGHDT and CDR2 YNNKEL (reference sequence). V dropped 2 bases and J dropped 5 bases, with 13 bases sitting between them. This CDR3 is 15 amino acids long. The CDR3 spells CASSQQRGQHNEQFF. In DNA, the CDR3 is TGTGCCAGCAGCCAACAGCGAGGGCAGCACAATGAGCAGTTCTTC.

The CDR3 is CASSQDLGQGTYNEQFF. The CDR3 DNA follows: TGCGCCAGCAGCCAAGATCTGGGGCAGGGCACCTACAATGAGCAGTTCTTC. The chain combines TRBV4-1 with TRBJ2-1; a possible D gene is TRBD1 (5 bases). V was shortened by 0 bases and J by 2 bases, with 14 bases between the two germline ends. The CDR3 is 17 amino acids. Germline-derived CDR1 and CDR2 are MGHRA and YSYEKL.

The V call is TRBV10-3, the J call TRBJ2-7, with 11 bases that match TRBD2. CDR3 length: 19 residues. Germline-derived CDR1 and CDR2 are ENHRY and SYGVKD. J gave up 2 bases and V 0 bases, and 12 bases lay outside the gene matches. The CDR3 DNA reads TGTGCCATCAGTGAGTCACGGGGGCCGACTAGCGGGGCCCCCTACGAGCAGTACTTC. It yields the protein CAISESRGPTSGAPYEQYF.

The chain recombines TRBV27 with TRBJ1-1; D possibly corresponds to TRBD1 (6 bases). Looked up from germline, CDR1 is MNHEY and CDR2 is SMNVEV (reference sequence). Trimming stripped 2 bases from V and 4 bases from J, with 17 bases between. This CDR3 spans 16 amino acids. The CDR3 nucleotides are TGTGCCAGCAGTTTAAGGGGGGGCTGGGGGAGCACTGAAGCTTTCTTT. Translating it yields CASSLRGGWGSTEAFF.

This clonotype was observed a few times. The chain has TRBV29-1 and TRBJ2-7; D may correspond to TRBD1 or TRBD2 (6 bases each). CDR1 and CDR2 (germline): SQVTM, ANQGSEA. The length of the CDR3 is 13 residues. V gave up 3 bases and J gave up 0 bases, with 9 bases separating them. The CDR3 coding sequence is TGCAGCGTTGAGGAGGGGGACTCCTACGAGCAGTACTTC. Protein sequence: CSVEEGDSYEQYF.

The J gene is TRBJ1-1, the V gene TRBV6-5, with D perhaps matching TRBD1 (6 bases). Germline V CDR1 and CDR2: MNHEY, SVGAGI. Trimming pared 2 bases from V and 6 bases from J, leaving 16 bases between. This CDR3 has 15 amino acids. CDR3 loop: CASSYLAGATPEAFF. As DNA, the CDR3 is TGTGCCAGCAGTTACCTTGCAGGGGCCACCCCTGAAGCTTTCTTT.

The chain combines TRBV29-1 with TRBJ2-1, with D maybe TRBD2 (6 bases). The CDR3 has 14 residues. Germline values: CDR1 SQVTM, CDR2 ANQGSEA. Deletions cut 7 bases from V and 2 bases from J, with 15 bases between. The CDR3 loop is CSGWRDGPYNEQFF. The CDR3 coding sequence is TGCAGCGGATGGCGGGACGGGCCCTACAATGAGCAGTTCTTC.

This clonotype was seen more than once but under ten times. The rearrangement uses TRBV20-1 and TRBJ2-3; 7 bases match TRBD1. The J segment lost 0 bases and the V segment lost 0 bases, leaving 9 bases of the junction unmatched. The CDR3 runs to 17 residues. Germline CDR1 is DFQATT and CDR2 is SNEGSKA (reference sequence). The CDR3 DNA reads as TGCAGTGCTAGAGATCCAGGAAGCAGGGGGAGCACAGATACGCAGTATTTT. This translates into CSARDPGSRGSTDTQYF.

This clonotype has only a few counts. The V call is TRBV6-1, the J call TRBJ1-2; maybe TRBD1 (5 bases). V lost 2 bases to trimming and J lost 6 bases, with 16 bases between them. This CDR3 is built from 15 residues. The germline V gene encodes CDR1 MNHNS and CDR2 SASEGT. The CDR3 nucleotides are TGTGCCAGCAGTGAACCCCGGGGCAGGAGCCATGGCTACACCTTC. Translated, it gives CASSEPRGRSHGYTF.

This clonotype has a handful of counts. This chain joins TRBV29-1 and TRBJ1-2; 10 bases match TRBD1. This CDR3 comprises 13 residues. Trimming at V came to 7 bases and at J to 3 bases, leaving 5 bases not matched to a gene. The germline V gene encodes CDR1 SQVTM and CDR2 ANQGSEA. The CDR3 DNA reads as TGCAGCGCCGACAGGGGGCGAGACTATGGCTACACCTTC. The encoded protein is CSADRGRDYGYTF.

The chain has TRBV5-8 and TRBJ2-1, with 7 bases matching TRBD1. The V and J ends lost 4 bases and 10 bases, in that order; junction bases with no gene match: 11. Germline loops: CDR1 SGHTS, CDR2 YDEGEE. CDR3 length: 14 residues. The CDR3 nucleotides are TGTGCCAGCAGCCTTGGGACAGTCCACTCCGAGCAGTTCTTC. Residues: CASSLGTVHSEQFF.

With regard to this clonotype: Compared with germline, one end of the junction differs, possibly owing to a read error. The chain is built from TRBV29-1 and TRBJ2-1; a possible D gene is TRBD2 (5 bases). Germline V CDR1 and CDR2: SQVTM, ANQGSEA. The CDR3 is made up of 13 amino acids. CDR3 in amino acids: CGVDGGRRNEQFF. The CDR3 DNA follows: TGCGGCGTTGATGGTGGGAGACGGAATGAGCAGTTCTTC.

This CDR3 is CASSLSFLSNEQFF. For the CDR3, the DNA is TGCGCCAGCAGCTTGAGTTTTCTGAGCAATGAGCAGTTCTTC. This sequence joins TRBV5-1 and TRBJ2-1; D not resolved. CDR3 size: 14 residues. In germline, CDR1 is SGHRS, CDR2 YFSETQ. V lost 1 base to trimming and J lost 6 bases, with 11 bases between them.

The rearrangement joins TRBV20-1 to TRBJ2-1; D is possibly TRBD2 (5 bases). Trimming took 1 base from V and 4 from J, leaving 11 bases between them. In germline, CDR1 is DFQATT, CDR2 SNEGSKA (reference sequence). The CDR3 has 14 residues. The CDR3 protein is CSARGGRGYNEQFF. Written as DNA, the CDR3 is TGCAGTGCTAGAGGAGGTCGGGGATACAATGAGCAGTTCTTC.